This T cell receptor beta chain was recovered during a study of CD8+CD57+ T cells in acquired aplastic anemia. About this clonotype itself: Antigen specificity is unknown.

Patients included in sequencing had previously demonstrated CD8+CD57+ cell expansion by flow cytometry. All participating patients were living with severe acquired aplastic anemia. When blood sampling took place, the patients had received no therapy. Germline loops: CDR1 LNHDA, CDR2 SQIVND (reference sequence). V was cut by 3 bases and J by 4 bases, with 9 bases left in between. The CDR3 extends over 13 amino acids. Study-level findings and limits: Patients had about 31 CD8+ CDR3 sequences in common with controls (the shared set).

Genomic DNA provided the template from which TCR beta VDJ and CDR3 profiles were obtained. TCRdb recomputed calls from the reads with MiXCR, one row per CDR3 protein. The profile shows 200,000 to 300,000 distinct CDR3 sequences, around 45% of them singletons. The sequence was obtained from a human donor with aplastic anemia. Input material: sorted CD4+, CD8+, or CD8+CD57+ T cells (not recorded which) from PBMCs. V is TRBV19 and J is TRBJ1-1; TRBD1 is a possible D gene (5 bases). The CDR3 DNA is TGTGCCAGTAGTATGGTCGGGGGCACTGAAGCTTTCTTT. Amino acid sequence: CASSMVGGTEAFF.